The TCR beta chain described here comes from a study of cytomegalovirus exposure and HLA in healthy donors. Whole-study findings and limits: Researchers catalogued around 150 TCR beta chains as cytomegalovirus-associated. An analysis that came later showed most CMV-associated TCR beta chains appearing HLA-restricted. The majority of TCR sequences were rare, yet some public TCRs appeared in many donors.

Turning to this clone: Its antigen is still unknown.

Germline V gene lookup returns CDR1 MNHNS and CDR2 SASEGT. V trimming: 2 bases; J trimming: 3 bases; junction bases outside the gene matches: 9. This CDR3 has 16 amino acids. Both 60 Vbeta primers and 13 Jbeta primers went into the PCR. Method: immunoSEQ multiplex PCR; TCRdb's copy keeps in-frame clones and lacks some. The sample has over 85,000 clones; about 80% are singletons. The sample was PBMCs. This rearrangement joins TRBV6-1 to TRBJ1-1; TRBD1 agrees at 7 bases. The receptor was isolated from a female donor in good health and CMV-seropositive. The CDR3 is CASSEPGQVGYTEAFF. CDR3 DNA: TGTGCCAGCAGTGAACCTGGACAGGTCGGGTACACTGAAGCTTTCTTT.